These T cell receptor beta chains were read from a single sample in a study of blood T cell repertoires in COVID-19. Using immunoSEQ multiplex PCR, the repertoire was profiled, and TCRdb retains in-frame clones only, with some absent. Of about 210,000 clones detected, 81% appear once; the ten largest clones hold about 8.9%. Input material: PBMCs or T cells enriched from blood (not recorded which). The receptors were sampled from a woman in her 50s with acute COVID-19. The CDR3 runs from the conserved cysteine through the conserved F or W. The D gene is left open where the match is weak. Size is stated for part of the rows, as once, few or many counts, or as a class when the clone is expanded.

J	V	length	size	D	DNA	CDR3
TRBJ2-5	TRBV4-2	15	NA	NA	TGTGCCAGCAGCCAAGAAGGCAGAGGGAGAGAGACCCAGTACTTC	CASSQEGRGRETQYF
TRBJ2-5	TRBV19	14	NA	TRBD2	TGTGCCAGTAGTATGGCGGGAGTCTGGGAGACCCAGTACTTC	CASSMAGVWETQYF
TRBJ1-5	TRBV5-5	17	NA	TRBD1	TGTGCCAGCAGCTTGGGACAGGGGATGGTTAGCAATCAGCCCCAGCATTTT	CASSLGQGMVSNQPQHF
TRBJ2-7	TRBV15	13	NA	NA	TGTGCCACCAGCAGAGATCGGGGTCATGAGCAGTACTTC	CATSRDRGHEQYF
TRBJ2-3	TRBV9	15	NA	TRBD2	TGTGCCAGCAGCGTGGGACTACCTAGCACAGATACGCAGTATTTT	CASSVGLPSTDTQYF
TRBJ2-7	TRBV6-1	11	NA	NA	TGTGCCAGCAGTGAATGGACTCGGCAGTACTTC	CASSEWTRQYF
TRBJ2-3	TRBV19	13	NA	NA	TGTGCCAGTAGCCTAACTAGCACAGATACGCAGTATTTT	CASSLTSTDTQYF
TRBJ2-2	TRBV7-2	15	NA	TRBD2	TGTGCCAGCAGTCAGAATTCAGGGAGGGTCGGGGAGCTGTTTTTT	CASSQNSGRVGELFF
TRBJ1-5	TRBV12-1	14	NA	NA	TGTGCCAGCAGCTCGACAGGGAGCAATCAGCCCCAGCATTTT	CASSSTGSNQPQHF
TRBJ1-1	TRBV5-1	14	NA	TRBD1	TGCGCCAGCAGCCCAACAGGGGTAAGAACTGAAGCTTTCTTT	CASSPTGVRTEAFF
TRBJ2-5	TRBV4-1	16	NA	TRBD2	TGCGCCAGCAGCCATGGCAGCGGGGGAACGGGAGAGACCCAGTACTTC	CASSHGSGGTGETQYF
TRBJ1-1	TRBV29-1	15	NA	NA	TGCAGCGTTGTAGTATTAACGGGGGTTAACACTGAAGCTTTCTTT	CSVVVLTGVNTEAFF
TRBJ1-2	TRBV28	12	NA	NA	TGTGCCAGCAGTGGGGAGGGTTGGGTCTACACCTTC	CASSGEGWVYTF
TRBJ2-3	TRBV5-8	16	once	NA	TGTGCCAGCAGCCCCTCTTCAGGGATTCGCACAGATACGCAGTATTTT	CASSPSSGIRTDTQYF
TRBJ2-2	TRBV11-3	15	NA	TRBD2	TGTGCCAGCAGCCCGGGACTAGTCCCGACCGGGGAGCTGTTTTTT	CASSPGLVPTGELFF
TRBJ2-1	TRBV28	16	NA	TRBD1	TGTGCCAGCAGTTTTGCCGGGACAGGGGGATACAATGAGCAGTTCTTC	CASSFAGTGGYNEQFF
TRBJ1-4	TRBV18	14	NA	TRBD1	TGTGCCAGCTCATCAAAGGACAGGGTGGAAAAACTGTTTTTT	CASSSKDRVEKLFF
TRBJ2-1	TRBV28	14	NA	TRBD2	TGTGCCAGCAGGGGAGCGGGGGGGCGAAATGAGCAGTTCTTC	CASRGAGGRNEQFF
TRBJ2-4	TRBV19	14	NA	TRBD1	TGTGCCAGTAGTAGCCCAGGGGGCAAAAACATTCAGTACTTC	CASSSPGGKNIQYF
TRBJ2-7	TRBV2	13	NA	NA	TGTGCCAGCGCCCAGGCGAGCTCCTACGAGCAGTACTTC	CASAQASSYEQYF
TRBJ1-2	TRBV6-2/TRBV6-3	18	once	NA	TGTGCCAGCAGTTACGACCTCGAACAGGGATGGGATAACTATGGCTACACCTTC	CASSYDLEQGWDNYGYTF
TRBJ1-1	TRBV6-5	13	NA	NA	TGTGCCAGCACACTTATCGCGAACTCTGAAGCTTTCTTT	CASTLIANSEAFF
TRBJ2-5	TRBV12-3/TRBV12-4	12	NA	NA	TGTGCCAGCAGTTTAGTAGTTGAGACCCAGTACTTC	CASSLVVETQYF
TRBJ1-2	TRBV11-2	13	few	TRBD1	TGTGCCAGCAGCTTAGGGACAGGGGTAGGCTACACCTTC	CASSLGTGVGYTF
TRBJ1-1	TRBV7-3	14	NA	NA	TGTGCCAGCAGCTCGGGACACTTGAACACTGAAGCTTTCTTT	CASSSGHLNTEAFF
TRBJ2-7	TRBV6-5	15	NA	NA	TGTGCCAGCAGTTACTCGCAGGGAATTCCCTACGAGCAGTACTTC	CASSYSQGIPYEQYF
TRBJ1-4	TRBV2	15	NA	NA	TGTGCCAGCAGTGACGGGGGTGCAACTAATGAAAAACTGTTTTTT	CASSDGGATNEKLFF
TRBJ2-2	TRBV9	16	NA	NA	TGTGCCAGCTCCCTTGCCGGGACAACGAACACCGGGGAGCTGTTTTTT	CASSLAGTTNTGELFF
TRBJ2-1	TRBV7-2	15	few	NA	TGTGCCAGCAGCTTATCCCCACTAGGGTCCATTGAGCAGTTCTTC	CASSLSPLGSIEQFF
TRBJ2-2	TRBV5-1	15	NA	NA	TGCGCCAGCGTTCGGGACTCCCGGGGCACCGGGGAGCTGTTTTTT	CASVRDSRGTGELFF
TRBJ2-1	TRBV5-1	15	once	NA	TGCGCCAGCAGCTTGGAAGGGACTGATTTCAATGAGCAGTTCTTC	CASSLEGTDFNEQFF
TRBJ1-2	TRBV4-1	16	NA	NA	TGCGCCAGCAGCCAACCTCAGGGTCCTAACTTCTATGGCTACACCTTC	CASSQPQGPNFYGYTF
TRBJ2-2	TRBV7-2	16	NA	NA	TGTGCCAGCAGCTTTGCGGGCATCGGGGACACCGGGGAGCTGTTTTTT	CASSFAGIGDTGELFF
TRBJ2-1	TRBV2	14	NA	NA	TGTGCCAGCACCGGAGGAGGGTCCTACAATGAGCAGTTCTTC	CASTGGGSYNEQFF
TRBJ1-3	TRBV5-1	16	once	NA	TGCGCCAGCAGCTTGGATTTGGAGCTACCTGGAAACACCATATATTTT	CASSLDLELPGNTIYF
TRBJ1-4	TRBV7-9	15	NA	TRBD1	TGTGCCAGCAGTTTAAGACAGGGGGCGTTAGAAAAACTGTTTTTT	CASSLRQGALEKLFF
TRBJ2-7	TRBV6-5	15	NA	TRBD2	TGTGCCAGCAGTACGCTAGCGGGGGGTCCGGGCGAGCAGTACTTC	CASSTLAGGPGEQYF
TRBJ2-3	TRBV6-5	15	NA	NA	TGTGCCAGCAGAGTGAACCCAGCGGACGGAGATACGCAGTATTTT	CASRVNPADGDTQYF
TRBJ2-5	TRBV7-2	19	once	TRBD2	TGTGCCAGCAGCTTTGCCCCCTCGGGACTAGCGGGGGGGAGGGAGACCCAGTACTTC	CASSFAPSGLAGGRETQYF
TRBJ1-1	TRBV14	14	NA	NA	TGTGCCAGCAGCCAAGCGGGGATGAACACTGAAGCTTTCTTT	CASSQAGMNTEAFF
TRBJ2-1	TRBV7-9	16	NA	NA	TGTGCCAGCAGCTTAGTTGGGGTCCGGGGGTTCGGTGAGCAGTTCTTC	CASSLVGVRGFGEQFF
TRBJ1-6	TRBV7-2	15	NA	NA	TGTGCCAGCAGTCGTAGGGGGGGTAGTGAGTCACCCCTCCACTTT	CASSRRGGSESPLHF
TRBJ2-1	TRBV19	17	NA	NA	TGTGCCAGTAGTGTACCAGGATCTACAGTCTCCTACAATGAGCAGTTCTTC	CASSVPGSTVSYNEQFF
TRBJ2-5	TRBV6-6	15	NA	TRBD2	TGTGCCAGCAGTTACTGGCTAGCGGGAGTGGAGACCCAGTACTTC	CASSYWLAGVETQYF
TRBJ2-4	TRBV3-1/TRBV3-2	18	NA	NA	TGTGCCAGCAGCCAAGAAGGGAGAAGCATAGTAGCCAAAAACATTCAGTACTTC	CASSQEGRSIVAKNIQYF
TRBJ2-7	TRBV15	14	NA	TRBD1	TGTGCCACCAGCAAAGGACAGGGTTGGTTCGAGCAGTACTTC	CATSKGQGWFEQYF
TRBJ2-1	TRBV28	10	NA	NA	TGTGCCAGCAGTTTCCGGGAGCAGTTCTTC	CASSFREQFF
TRBJ2-7	TRBV28	14	NA	NA	TGTGCCAGCGGACGGACTGTAAGCTCCTACGAGCAGTACTTC	CASGRTVSSYEQYF
TRBJ1-2	TRBV5-1	14	NA	TRBD1	TGCGCCAGCACCCCCGGGACAGGGATCGACGGCTACACCTTC	CASTPGTGIDGYTF
TRBJ1-5	TRBV28	19	NA	NA	TGTGCCAGCAGTCCCTGGGACAATCCCCTGGGAGATAGCAATCAGCCCCAGCATTTT	CASSPWDNPLGDSNQPQHF
TRBJ2-3	TRBV2	14	NA	NA	TGTGCCAGCAGTGAATCAACAGGTCCAGATACGCAGTATTTT	CASSESTGPDTQYF
TRBJ1-2	TRBV13	12	once	TRBD1	TGTGCCAGCAGGGGGCAGGGGGAAGTCTACACCTTC	CASRGQGEVYTF
TRBJ2-7	TRBV6-5	15	NA	TRBD1	TGTGCCAGCAGTCATCCGGGACAGCCTTCCTACGAGCAGTACTTC	CASSHPGQPSYEQYF
TRBJ2-7	TRBV6-2/TRBV6-3	16	NA	NA	TGTGCCAGCAGTCGGCTGCGGATAGGGGATACCTACGAGCAGTACTTC	CASSRLRIGDTYEQYF
TRBJ2-2	TRBV28	17	NA	NA	TGTGCCAGCAGTCCCACTAATACAGGGTTTCACAGCGGGGAGCTGTTTTTT	CASSPTNTGFHSGELFF